What follows are 27 T cell receptor beta chains derived from one specimen sequenced in a study of Tregs in tolerant kidney transplant recipients (dated by TCRdb to between 2017 and 2020). The library was generated by the immunoSEQ multiplex PCR assay. TCRdb took this table from immuneACCESS and kept in-frame rearrangements with V and J called. Such tables lack part of the clones; where checked against another copy, unresolved V genes explain under half of the gap, and the rest is unexplained. This sample has some 240,000 clones in its table, and roughly 80% of those were observed once. Roughly 0.67% of the sample rests with the top ten. Sequenced sample: CD4+ T cells from blood. Source of these receptors: a human donor in good health.

The chain carries TRBV20-1 and TRBJ2-1, with D unresolved. V lost 0 bases to trimming and J lost 10 bases, with 7 bases between them. Germline loops: CDR1 DFQATT, CDR2 SNEGSKA (reference sequence). This CDR3 is built from 11 residues. The DNA for the CDR3 is TGCAGTGCTAGAGATGTAAAGGAGCAGTTCTTC. Protein product: CSARDVKEQFF.

The V and J genes are TRBV18 and TRBJ2-2; 7 bases line up with TRBD2. The CDR3 sequence is 16 residues long. Unmatched junction bases numbered 13, after V lost 8 bases and J lost 4 bases. Germline CDR1 is KGHSH and CDR2 is LQKENI. The CDR3 reads CASPSKAGAGTGELFF. For the CDR3, the DNA is TGTGCCAGCCCCTCAAAGGCGGGAGCGGGCACCGGGGAGCTGTTTTTT.

CDR3 region: CASSTGLAGAVTGELFF. The CDR3, as DNA: TGTGCCAGCAGCACCGGACTAGCGGGAGCTGTCACCGGGGAGCTGTTTTTT. The chain joins TRBV9 to TRBJ2-2, with 13 bases lining up with TRBD2. Germline V gene lookup returns CDR1 SGDLS and CDR2 YYNGEE. The CDR3 has 17 residues. Unmatched junction bases numbered 7, after V lost 4 bases and J lost 4 bases.

This rearrangement joins TRBV2 to TRBJ1-1; D unresolved. The CDR3 totals 13 residues. With 6 bases removed from V and 1 base from J, the gap between germline ends came to 9 bases. CDR1 is SNHLY and CDR2 is FYNNEI in the germline V gene. CDR3: CASRTGRNTEAFF. Here the CDR3 DNA reads TGTGCCAGCAGGACCGGGAGGAACACTGAAGCTTTCTTT.

This chain joins TRBV7-9 and TRBJ2-1; 10 nucleotides line up with TRBD1. Germline lookup yields CDR1 SEHNR and CDR2 FQNEAQ (reference sequence). The J segment lost 2 bases and the V segment lost 5 bases, leaving 15 bases of the junction unmatched. This CDR3 is 19 amino acids long. The CDR3 coding sequence is TGTGCCAGCAGCCCCTCTGGACAGGGGGGAATTGGCCCCTACAATGAGCAGTTCTTC. Translated: CASSPSGQGGIGPYNEQFF.

The chain is built from TRBV5-6 and TRBJ1-1; D is unclear. The length of the CDR3 is 11 residues. V was shortened by 5 bases and J by 8 bases, with 10 bases between the two germline ends. Germline V gives CDR1 SGHDT, CDR2 YYEEEE. This CDR3 reads CASRSPGEAFF. CDR3 nucleotides: TGTGCCAGCAGGAGCCCGGGAGAAGCTTTCTTT.

This clone was counted a few times. This chain uses TRBV29-1 with TRBJ2-7, with 8 positions matching TRBD2. Germline trimming cut 5 bases from V and 5 bases from J; bases unmatched to any gene: 14. This CDR3 region has 15 residues. Per germline, CDR1 SQVTM and CDR2 ANQGSEA. As DNA, the CDR3 is TGCAGCGTTCTTGGGGGCCGGGGGGGCCGCGACGAGCAGTACTTC. Its translation is CSVLGGRGGRDEQYF.

Only a few counts were recorded for this clone. The V and J genes are TRBV4-1 and TRBJ1-5; 8 bases align to TRBD1. Unmatched junction bases numbered 4, after V lost 3 bases and J lost 3 bases. Germline V CDR1 and CDR2: MGHRA, YSYEKL. The CDR3 sequence is 15 residues long. The CDR3 loop is CASSQRTGNNQPQHF. DNA for the CDR3: TGCGCCAGCAGCCAGAGGACAGGGAACAATCAGCCCCAGCATTTT.

This clone was seen once. The V gene is TRBV30, the J gene TRBJ1-6; D unclear. V gave up 0 bases and J gave up 8 bases, with 8 bases separating them. Germline V lookup: CDR1 GTSNPN, CDR2 SVGIG (reference sequence). The CDR3 is made up of 13 amino acids. CDR3 amino acids: CAWSVLTDSPLHF. The CDR3 DNA sequence: TGTGCCTGGAGTGTACTGACGGATTCACCCCTCCACTTT.

The rearrangement joins TRBV2 to TRBJ2-3, with a possible D match to TRBD1 (6 bases). The CDR3 is 16 amino acids. V lost 5 bases and J 6 bases, leaving 21 bases between the germline ends. Per germline, CDR1 SNHLY and CDR2 FYNNEI. Here the CDR3 DNA reads TGTGCCAGCAGTACGGGACACTCAACGAAGTTGGATACGCAGTATTTT. This encodes CASSTGHSTKLDTQYF.

The rearrangement uses TRBV4-2 and TRBJ2-7; TRBD2 aligns across 8 bases. CDR1 LGHNA and CDR2 YNFKEQ come from the germline V gene. Trimming took 1 base from V and 2 from J; bases not matched to a gene: 10. CDR3 length: 17 amino acids. DNA of the CDR3: TGTGCCAGCAGCCAAGTCAGTAGCGGGACAATTCCCTACGAGCAGTACTTC. Encoded protein: CASSQVSSGTIPYEQYF.

The chain employs TRBV5-8 and TRBJ1-2, with 9 bases matching TRBD1. Germline-derived CDR1 and CDR2 are SGHTS and YDEGEE. Unmatched junction bases numbered 6, after V lost 0 bases and J lost 6 bases. The CDR3 runs 15 residues. CDR3 in DNA: TGTGCCAGCAGCTTGGCGTATGGGACAGGGAATGGCTACACCTTC. Translation: CASSLAYGTGNGYTF.

This chain connects TRBV6-1 to TRBJ1-5, with no clear D. Germline V gives CDR1 MNHNS, CDR2 SASEGT. Trimming removed 2 bases from V and 10 bases from J, with 12 bases in between. This CDR3 has 13 amino acids. The CDR3, as DNA: TGTGCCAGCAGTGAAACGCATCAGAAACCCCAGCATTTT. It codes for CASSETHQKPQHF.

This chain joins TRBV5-6 and TRBJ2-7, with TRBD1 identical over 8 bases. This CDR3 is 15 amino acids long. V lost 3 bases and J lost 3; bases outside the gene matches: 8. Germline V gene data show CDR1 as SGHDT and CDR2 as YYEEEE. The CDR3 sequence: CASSSMDRVGYEQYF. The CDR3 region has the DNA TGTGCCAGCAGCTCGATGGACAGGGTTGGCTACGAGCAGTACTTC. The full variable domain, rest sourced from reference TRBV5-6 and TRBJ2-7, is DAGVTQSPTHLIKTRGQQVTLRCSPKSGHDTVSWYQQALGQGPQFIFQYYEEEERQRGNFPDRFSGHQFPNYSSELNVNALLLGDSALYLCASSSMDRVGYEQYFGPGTRLTVT.

The CDR3 loop is CASSYSGDSNQPQHF. CDR3 nucleotides: TGTGCCAGCAGTTACTCGGGGGATAGCAATCAGCCCCAGCATTTT. The V gene is TRBV6-5, the J gene TRBJ1-5; possibly TRBD1 for D (5 bases). This CDR3 region has 15 residues. Germline values: CDR1 MNHEY, CDR2 SVGAGI. Trimming removed 0 bases from V and 0 bases from J, with 6 bases in between.

The CDR3 region has the DNA TGCGCCAGCAGTGGAGGAGTTAGGATCCCCCAGCATTTT. Translating gives CASSGGVRIPQHF. The chain uses TRBV10-2 and TRBJ1-5; D is unresolved. CDR3 size: 13 residues. Germline assignment: CDR1 WSHSY and CDR2 SAAADI. V shed 4 bases and J shed 10 bases, with 14 bases lying between them.

This chain uses TRBV7-9 with TRBJ2-7, with 7 bases aligning to TRBD1. This CDR3 is built from 15 residues. Germline V CDR1 and CDR2: SEHNR, FQNEAQ (reference sequence). V gave up 5 bases and J gave up 1 base; unmatched junction bases: 8. This CDR3 reads CASSPGRGKSYEQYF. The CDR3 DNA reads as TGTGCCAGCAGCCCCGGCAGGGGGAAGTCCTACGAGCAGTACTTC.

The DNA for the CDR3 is TGTGCCAGCAGTTACGGGACTAGCGGGGGGTACGAGCAGTACTTC. Its protein is CASSYGTSGGYEQYF. This chain links TRBV6-5 with TRBJ2-7; 15 nucleotides agree with TRBD2. Losses at the gene ends were 2 bases for V and 4 bases for J; bases not matched to a gene: 0. Germline V lookup: CDR1 MNHEY, CDR2 SVGAGI. The CDR3 runs 15 residues.

The chain has TRBV2 and TRBJ2-5; 11 nucleotides align to TRBD2. Germline trimming cut 2 bases from V and 12 bases from J; bases unmatched to any gene: 8. Germline V gene data show CDR1 as SNHLY and CDR2 as FYNNEI. This CDR3 comprises 14 residues. The CDR3 loop is CASSEKGLADLEYF. For the CDR3, the DNA is TGTGCCAGCAGTGAAAAGGGACTAGCGGACCTTGAGTACTTC.

This clone was recorded once. This chain joins TRBV5-4 and TRBJ2-2; possible D gene TRBD2, 5 bases. The germline gives CDR1 SGHNT, CDR2 YYREEE (reference sequence). The CDR3 is made up of 16 amino acids. Trimming shortened V by 0 bases and J by 4 bases, and 13 bases separated the two germline ends. The CDR3 DNA is TGTGCCAGCAGCTTGGGGCAGCCGGCGGGCACCGGGGAGCTGTTTTTT. Its protein is CASSLGQPAGTGELFF.

This chain connects TRBV2 to TRBJ2-4, with 10 positions matching TRBD2. The germline V gene has CDR1 SNHLY and CDR2 FYNNEI. The CDR3 covers 15 residues. With V trimmed by 3 bases and J by 5 bases, 4 bases remained unmatched. In DNA, the CDR3 is TGTGCCAGCAGTGAGCGTCTAGCGGGGGAAAACATTCAGTACTTC. Its translation is CASSERLAGENIQYF.

The chain recombines TRBV9 with TRBJ2-3; 10 nucleotides align to TRBD2. CDR3 length equals 14 residues. Trimming removed 1 base from V and 7 bases from J; junction bases left unmatched: 3. Per germline, CDR1 SGDLS and CDR2 YYNGEE. The CDR3 coding sequence is TGTGCCAGCAGCGTAACTAGCGGGATGTATACGCAGTATTTT. Residues: CASSVTSGMYTQYF.

This rearrangement joins TRBV11-2 to TRBJ2-5, with TRBD1 matching 8 bases. Germline values: CDR1 SGHAT, CDR2 FQNNGV. The CDR3 covers 16 residues. J was trimmed by 5 bases and V by 5 bases; bases with no gene match: 13. This CDR3 reads CASSPWTGQDTETQYF. CDR3 bases: TGTGCCAGCAGCCCTTGGACAGGGCAGGATACGGAGACCCAGTACTTC.

The V and J genes are TRBV5-8 and TRBJ1-3; TRBD1 aligns across 12 bases. Losses at the gene ends were 5 bases for V and 8 bases for J; bases not matched to a gene: 11. Per germline, CDR1 SGHTS and CDR2 YDEGEE. CDR3 size: 16 residues. CDR3 region: CASSQFTGTGGYTIYF. CDR3 in DNA: TGTGCCAGCAGTCAATTTACCGGGACAGGGGGCTACACCATATATTTT.

In DNA form, the CDR3 reads TGTGCCAGCAGCCAAGCGACAGGGGGAAATTCACCCCTCCACTTT. It is translated as CASSQATGGNSPLHF. The chain employs TRBV4-2 and TRBJ1-6, with 9 nucleotides matching TRBD1. Germline lookup yields CDR1 LGHNA and CDR2 YNFKEQ. This CDR3 is built from 15 residues. With 1 base clipped from V and 7 bases from J, the junction kept 2 bases outside the gene matches.

This sequence joins TRBV4-2 and TRBJ2-3, with D possibly matching TRBD2 (5 bases). V was pared by 4 bases and J by 0 bases, with 8 bases between. Germline CDR1 LGHNA, CDR2 YNFKEQ. This CDR3 has 14 residues. DNA of the CDR3: TGTGCCAGCAGCCTTGGACTGAGCACAGATACGCAGTATTTT. Translated: CASSLGLSTDTQYF.

This rearrangement joins TRBV4-1 to TRBJ2-7; 9 bases map to TRBD2. CDR3 length equals 15 residues. J lost 2 bases, V lost 3 bases, and 5 bases had no gene match. Germline values: CDR1 MGHRA, CDR2 YSYEKL. CDR3 sequence: CASSHATSGTYEQYF. CDR3 DNA sequence: TGCGCCAGCAGCCACGCGACTAGCGGAACCTACGAGCAGTACTTC.